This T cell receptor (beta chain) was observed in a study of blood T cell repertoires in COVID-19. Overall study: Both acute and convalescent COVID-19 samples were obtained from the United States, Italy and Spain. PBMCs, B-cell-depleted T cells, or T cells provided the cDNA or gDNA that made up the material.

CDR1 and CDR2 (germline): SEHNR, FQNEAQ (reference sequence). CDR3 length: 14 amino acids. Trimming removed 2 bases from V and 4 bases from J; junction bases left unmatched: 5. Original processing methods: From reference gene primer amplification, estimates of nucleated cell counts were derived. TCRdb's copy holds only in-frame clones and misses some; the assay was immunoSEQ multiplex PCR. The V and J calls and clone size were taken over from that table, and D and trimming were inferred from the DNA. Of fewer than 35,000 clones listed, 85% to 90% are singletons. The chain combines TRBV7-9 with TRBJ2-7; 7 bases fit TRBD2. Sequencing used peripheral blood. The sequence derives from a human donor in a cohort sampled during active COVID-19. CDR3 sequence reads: CASSLYSGLYEQYF. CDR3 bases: TGTGCCAGCAGCTTATATTCGGGACTATACGAGCAGTACTTC.